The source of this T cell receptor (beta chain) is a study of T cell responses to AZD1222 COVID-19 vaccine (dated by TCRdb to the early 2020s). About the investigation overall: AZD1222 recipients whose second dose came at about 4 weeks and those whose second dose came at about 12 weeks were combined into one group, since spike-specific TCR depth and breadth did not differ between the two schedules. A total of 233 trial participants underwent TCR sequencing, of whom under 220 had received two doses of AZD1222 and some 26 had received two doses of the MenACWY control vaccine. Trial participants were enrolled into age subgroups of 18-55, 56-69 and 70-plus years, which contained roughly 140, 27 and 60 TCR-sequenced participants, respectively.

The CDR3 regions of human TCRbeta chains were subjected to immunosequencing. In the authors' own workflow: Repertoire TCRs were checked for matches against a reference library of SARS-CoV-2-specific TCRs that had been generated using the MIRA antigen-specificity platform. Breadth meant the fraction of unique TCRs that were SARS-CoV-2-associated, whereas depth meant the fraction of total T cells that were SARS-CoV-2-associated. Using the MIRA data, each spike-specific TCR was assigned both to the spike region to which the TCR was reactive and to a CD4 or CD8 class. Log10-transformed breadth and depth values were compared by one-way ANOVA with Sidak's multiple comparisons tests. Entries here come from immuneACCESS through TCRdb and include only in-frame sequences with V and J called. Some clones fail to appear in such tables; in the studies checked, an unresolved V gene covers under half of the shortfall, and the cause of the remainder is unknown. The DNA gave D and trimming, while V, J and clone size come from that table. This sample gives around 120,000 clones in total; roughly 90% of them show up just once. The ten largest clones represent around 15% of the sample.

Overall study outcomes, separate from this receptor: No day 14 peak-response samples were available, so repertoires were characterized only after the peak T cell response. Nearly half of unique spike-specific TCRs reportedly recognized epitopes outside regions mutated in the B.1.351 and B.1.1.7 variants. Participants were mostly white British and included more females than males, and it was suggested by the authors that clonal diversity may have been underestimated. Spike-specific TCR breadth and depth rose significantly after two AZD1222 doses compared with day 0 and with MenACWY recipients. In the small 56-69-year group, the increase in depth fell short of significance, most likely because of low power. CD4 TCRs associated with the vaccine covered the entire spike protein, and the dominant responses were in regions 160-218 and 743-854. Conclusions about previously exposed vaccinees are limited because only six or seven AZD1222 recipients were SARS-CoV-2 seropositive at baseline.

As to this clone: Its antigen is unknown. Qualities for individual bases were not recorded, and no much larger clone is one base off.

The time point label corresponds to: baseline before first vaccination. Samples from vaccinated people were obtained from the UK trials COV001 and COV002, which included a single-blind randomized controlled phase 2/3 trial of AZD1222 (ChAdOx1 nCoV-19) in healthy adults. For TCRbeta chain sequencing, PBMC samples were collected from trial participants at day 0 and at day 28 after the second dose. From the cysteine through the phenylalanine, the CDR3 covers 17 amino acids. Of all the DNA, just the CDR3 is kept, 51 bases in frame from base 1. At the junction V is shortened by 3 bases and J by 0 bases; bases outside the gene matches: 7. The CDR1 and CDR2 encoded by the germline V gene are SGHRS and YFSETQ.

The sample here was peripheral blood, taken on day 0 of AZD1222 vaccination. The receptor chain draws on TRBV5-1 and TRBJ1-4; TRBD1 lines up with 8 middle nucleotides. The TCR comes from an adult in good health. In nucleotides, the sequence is TGCGCCAGCAGCTCTCAGGGGGCCACTGCAACTAATGAAAAACTGTTTTTT. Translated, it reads CASSSQGATATNEKLFF.